The clone carrying this T cell receptor beta chain was seen more than once but under ten times. The target antigen is unknown. These data originate in a study of cytotoxic CD8 clonotypes in ibrutinib-treated CLL. Study-wide findings and caveats: Public clonotypes occurred uncommonly; on treatment, they contracted or remained stable.

Libraries were prepared by immunoSEQ multiplex PCR; TCRdb keeps only in-frame clonotypes and omits some of them. The table lists about 50,000 clones, more than 55% of them singletons. Trimming cost V 5 bases and J 3 bases, with 10 bases left between them. Germline V gene lookup returns CDR1 MNHNS and CDR2 SASEGT. The CDR3 totals 13 residues. This chain uses TRBV6-1 with TRBJ1-1; D remains unclear. The sample was PBMCs, taken after 24 months of ibrutinib treatment. The sequence came from a human donor with chronic lymphocytic leukemia. DNA for the CDR3: TGTGCCAGCAGTACGAGGGTCGACACTGAAGCTTTCTTT. Residues: CASSTRVDTEAFF.